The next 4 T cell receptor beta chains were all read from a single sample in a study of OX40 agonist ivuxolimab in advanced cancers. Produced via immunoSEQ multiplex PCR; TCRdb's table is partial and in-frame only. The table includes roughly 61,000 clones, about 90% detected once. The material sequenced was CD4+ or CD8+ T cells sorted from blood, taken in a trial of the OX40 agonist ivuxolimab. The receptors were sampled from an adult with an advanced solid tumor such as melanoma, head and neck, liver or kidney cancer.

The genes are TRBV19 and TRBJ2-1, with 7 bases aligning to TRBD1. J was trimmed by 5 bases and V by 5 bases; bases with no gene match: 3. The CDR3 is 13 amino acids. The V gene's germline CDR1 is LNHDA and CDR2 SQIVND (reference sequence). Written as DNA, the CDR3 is TGTGCCAGTAGTGGGACAGTCAACAATGAGCAGTTCTTC. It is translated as CASSGTVNNEQFF.

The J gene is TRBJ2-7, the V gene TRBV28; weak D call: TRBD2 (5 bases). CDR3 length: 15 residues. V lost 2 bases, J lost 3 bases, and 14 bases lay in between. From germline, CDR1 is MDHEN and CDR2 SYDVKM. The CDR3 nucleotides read TGTGCCAGCAGTTTACTCCTAGCCCTCGGCTACGAGCAGTACTTC. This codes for CASSLLLALGYEQYF.

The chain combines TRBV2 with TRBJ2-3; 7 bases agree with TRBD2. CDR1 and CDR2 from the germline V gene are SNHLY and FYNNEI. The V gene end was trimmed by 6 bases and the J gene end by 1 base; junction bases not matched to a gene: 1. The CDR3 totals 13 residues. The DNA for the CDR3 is TGTGCCAGCAGCCTAGCGGGCACAGATACGCAGTATTTT. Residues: CASSLAGTDTQYF.

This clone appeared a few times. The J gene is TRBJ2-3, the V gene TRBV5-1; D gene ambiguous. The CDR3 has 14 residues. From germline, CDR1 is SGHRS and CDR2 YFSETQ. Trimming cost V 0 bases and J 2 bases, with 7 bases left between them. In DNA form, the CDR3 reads TGCGCCAGCAGCTTGGAGCAGACCACAGATACGCAGTATTTT. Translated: CASSLEQTTDTQYF.